A selection of T cell receptor beta chains follows, all from one sample in a study of blood T cell repertoires in COVID-19. Produced via immunoSEQ multiplex PCR; TCRdb's table is partial and in-frame only. The table has hundreds of thousands of clones, around nine tenths seen once. Sequencing used peripheral blood. These receptors all stem from a man aged 55 to 70 with acute or convalescent COVID-19. The CDR3 runs from the conserved cysteine through the conserved F or W. The D gene is left open where the match is weak. Not all rows give a size; the values are once, few, many and, for expanded clones, a class.

j_call: TRBJ2-3; clone_size: .; v_call: TRBV6-2/TRBV6-3; d_call: TRBD1; cdr3_aa: CASSYMGRGHYTQYF; cdr3_nt: TGTGCCAGCAGTTACATGGGCAGGGGGCATTATACGCAGTATTTT
j_call: TRBJ2-3; clone_size: .; v_call: TRBV5-6; d_call: .; cdr3_aa: CASSSLDQGYTQYF; cdr3_nt: TGTGCCAGCAGCTCCTTAGATCAGGGGTATACGCAGTATTTT
j_call: TRBJ2-1; clone_size: .; v_call: TRBV3-1/TRBV3-2; d_call: .; cdr3_aa: CASHHRDSYNEQFF; cdr3_nt: TGTGCCAGCCACCACCGCGACAGTTACAATGAGCAGTTCTTC
j_call: TRBJ2-3; clone_size: .; v_call: TRBV3-1/TRBV3-2; d_call: .; cdr3_aa: CASSQGGVSTDTQYF; cdr3_nt: TGTGCCAGCAGCCAAGGGGGGGTGAGCACAGATACGCAGTATTTT
j_call: TRBJ2-1; clone_size: .; v_call: TRBV6-4; d_call: TRBD2; cdr3_aa: CASRTSGGRYNEQFF; cdr3_nt: TGTGCCAGCAGAACTAGCGGGGGACGTTACAATGAGCAGTTCTTC
j_call: TRBJ1-4; clone_size: .; v_call: TRBV5-6; d_call: .; cdr3_aa: CASKAGQGEREKLFF; cdr3_nt: TGTGCCAGCAAAGCAGGCCAGGGTGAAAGGGAAAAACTGTTTTTT
j_call: TRBJ1-3; clone_size: .; v_call: TRBV19; d_call: TRBD1; cdr3_aa: CASHPGQGLRNTIYF; cdr3_nt: TGTGCCAGCCACCCGGGACAGGGTTTGAGAAACACCATATATTTT
j_call: TRBJ1-1; clone_size: once; v_call: TRBV7-8; d_call: .; cdr3_aa: CASSLGQGYTEAFF; cdr3_nt: TGTGCCAGCAGCTTAGGGCAGGGATACACTGAAGCTTTCTTT
j_call: TRBJ1-6; clone_size: .; v_call: TRBV27; d_call: TRBD1; cdr3_aa: CASGTGGSSYNSPLHF; cdr3_nt: TGTGCCAGCGGGACAGGTGGGAGCTCCTATAATTCACCCCTCCACTTT
j_call: TRBJ1-1; clone_size: once; v_call: TRBV5-8; d_call: TRBD1; cdr3_aa: CASSTNGQGNTEAFF; cdr3_nt: TGTGCCAGCAGCACAAACGGACAGGGGAACACTGAAGCTTTCTTT
j_call: TRBJ2-1; clone_size: .; v_call: TRBV3-1/TRBV3-2; d_call: .; cdr3_aa: CASTPGAAIQGNEQFF; cdr3_nt: TGTGCCAGCACCCCTGGAGCTGCGATCCAGGGCAATGAGCAGTTCTTC
j_call: TRBJ1-2; clone_size: .; v_call: TRBV19; d_call: .; cdr3_aa: CASSIRTIQGNYGYTF; cdr3_nt: TGTGCCAGTAGTATCCGGACAATTCAGGGGAACTATGGCTACACCTTC
j_call: TRBJ1-2; clone_size: .; v_call: TRBV28; d_call: .; cdr3_aa: CASSFPAGNGYGYTF; cdr3_nt: TGTGCCAGCAGTTTCCCGGCCGGGAACGGCTATGGCTACACCTTC
j_call: TRBJ2-5; clone_size: .; v_call: TRBV6-5; d_call: TRBD2; cdr3_aa: CASQWGGEETQYF; cdr3_nt: TGTGCCAGTCAATGGGGGGGGGAAGAGACCCAGTACTTC
j_call: TRBJ2-7; clone_size: .; v_call: TRBV5-1; d_call: .; cdr3_aa: CASSSTWRDSMTYEQYF; cdr3_nt: TGCGCCAGCAGCTCGACGTGGCGTGACTCGATGACCTACGAGCAGTACTTC
j_call: TRBJ1-5; clone_size: .; v_call: TRBV15; d_call: TRBD1; cdr3_aa: CATSRRGGTGSNQPQHF; cdr3_nt: TGTGCCACCAGCAGGAGAGGAGGGACAGGGAGCAATCAGCCCCAGCATTTT
j_call: TRBJ2-1; clone_size: .; v_call: TRBV11-3; d_call: TRBD1; cdr3_aa: CASSLPEYRGQQFF; cdr3_nt: TGTGCCAGCAGCTTACCAGAGTATAGGGGGCAGCAGTTCTTC
j_call: TRBJ1-2; clone_size: once; v_call: TRBV7-9; d_call: TRBD1; cdr3_aa: CASSLVQRQGYGYTF; cdr3_nt: TGTGCCAGCAGCTTAGTCCAGAGACAGGGGTATGGCTACACCTTC
j_call: TRBJ2-1; clone_size: .; v_call: TRBV19; d_call: TRBD1; cdr3_aa: CASSLQGGPLFF; cdr3_nt: TGTGCCAGTAGCTTACAGGGGGGTCCACTGTTCTTC
j_call: TRBJ2-5; clone_size: .; v_call: TRBV7-7; d_call: .; cdr3_aa: CASSQRGRVVETQYF; cdr3_nt: TGTGCCAGCAGCCAAAGGGGCAGGGTGGTAGAGACCCAGTACTTC
j_call: TRBJ2-7; clone_size: .; v_call: TRBV18; d_call: TRBD1; cdr3_aa: CASSGDRGRVPYEQYF; cdr3_nt: TGTGCCAGCTCGGGGGACAGGGGGCGCGTACCCTACGAGCAGTACTTC
j_call: TRBJ2-3; clone_size: .; v_call: TRBV11-3; d_call: TRBD2; cdr3_aa: CASSQRGGGTDTQYF; cdr3_nt: TGTGCCAGCAGCCAGCGGGGGGGCGGGACAGATACGCAGTATTTT
j_call: TRBJ1-6; clone_size: .; v_call: TRBV5-1; d_call: .; cdr3_aa: CASSTTSGVSPLHF; cdr3_nt: TGCGCCAGCAGCACAACATCGGGGGTTTCACCCCTCCACTTT
j_call: TRBJ1-3; clone_size: few; v_call: TRBV5-6; d_call: .; cdr3_aa: CASSLYRTSGNTIYF; cdr3_nt: TGTGCCAGCAGCTTGTACAGAACGTCTGGAAACACCATATATTTT
j_call: TRBJ2-5; clone_size: .; v_call: TRBV6-2/TRBV6-3; d_call: .; cdr3_aa: CASSYPRVGAQETQYF; cdr3_nt: TGTGCCAGCAGTTACCCCCGTGTAGGGGCCCAAGAGACCCAGTACTTC
j_call: TRBJ2-2; clone_size: .; v_call: TRBV19; d_call: .; cdr3_aa: CASRTSHTGELFF; cdr3_nt: TGTGCCAGTAGAACTAGCCATACCGGGGAGCTGTTTTTT
j_call: TRBJ1-2; clone_size: once; v_call: TRBV3-1/TRBV3-2; d_call: TRBD1; cdr3_aa: CASSHRTGNGYTF; cdr3_nt: TGTGCCAGCAGCCATAGGACAGGGAATGGCTACACCTTC
j_call: TRBJ2-2; clone_size: .; v_call: TRBV18; d_call: .; cdr3_aa: CASFSDTTNTGELFF; cdr3_nt: TGTGCCAGCTTCTCGGACACAACGAACACCGGGGAGCTGTTTTTT
j_call: TRBJ2-7; clone_size: .; v_call: TRBV7-9; d_call: TRBD1; cdr3_aa: CASSPQGEREQYF; cdr3_nt: TGTGCCAGCAGCCCCCAGGGGGAGCGGGAGCAGTACTTC
j_call: TRBJ1-1; clone_size: .; v_call: TRBV21-1; d_call: .; cdr3_aa: CASSKGQGAKMNTEAFF; cdr3_nt: TGTGCCAGCAGCAAAGGACAGGGAGCCAAAATGAACACTGAAGCTTTCTTT
j_call: TRBJ1-1; clone_size: .; v_call: TRBV19; d_call: TRBD1; cdr3_aa: CASSMDRGGAEAFF; cdr3_nt: TGTGCCAGTAGTATGGACAGGGGAGGGGCTGAAGCTTTCTTT
j_call: TRBJ1-4; clone_size: .; v_call: TRBV5-1; d_call: .; cdr3_aa: CASSPFGLSATNEKLFF; cdr3_nt: TGCGCCAGCAGCCCCTTCGGACTTTCCGCAACTAATGAAAAACTGTTTTTT
j_call: TRBJ1-5; clone_size: once; v_call: TRBV7-6; d_call: TRBD1; cdr3_aa: CASSRLPGQTISNQPQHF; cdr3_nt: TGTGCCAGCAGCCGTCTCCCGGGACAGACCATTAGCAATCAGCCCCAGCATTTT
j_call: TRBJ2-5; clone_size: .; v_call: TRBV7-3; d_call: .; cdr3_aa: CASSSGIGETQYF; cdr3_nt: TGTGCCAGCAGCAGCGGAATTGGAGAGACCCAGTACTTC
j_call: TRBJ1-2; clone_size: many; v_call: TRBV5-5; d_call: TRBD1; cdr3_aa: CASSPDRGIIFTF; cdr3_nt: TGTGCCAGCAGCCCGGACAGGGGGATTATATTCACCTTC
j_call: TRBJ1-1; clone_size: .; v_call: TRBV5-4; d_call: TRBD1; cdr3_aa: CASSLPGQARNTEAFF; cdr3_nt: TGTGCCAGCAGCTTACCAGGACAGGCGAGGAACACTGAAGCTTTCTTT
j_call: TRBJ2-1; clone_size: .; v_call: TRBV2; d_call: .; cdr3_aa: CATPTVSYNEQFF; cdr3_nt: TGTGCCACACCGACAGTCTCCTACAATGAGCAGTTCTTC
j_call: TRBJ1-5; clone_size: .; v_call: TRBV7-2; d_call: TRBD1; cdr3_aa: CASSQTGGNQPQHF; cdr3_nt: TGTGCCAGCAGTCAAACAGGGGGGAATCAGCCCCAGCATTTT
j_call: TRBJ1-1; clone_size: .; v_call: TRBV6-4; d_call: TRBD1; cdr3_aa: CASRPGQGNTEAFF; cdr3_nt: TGTGCCAGCAGGCCGGGACAGGGGAACACTGAAGCTTTCTTT
j_call: TRBJ2-3; clone_size: .; v_call: TRBV28; d_call: TRBD2; cdr3_aa: CASARGSGASTDTQYF; cdr3_nt: TGTGCCAGCGCTCGGGGCAGCGGGGCCTCCACAGATACGCAGTATTTT
j_call: TRBJ2-7; clone_size: .; v_call: TRBV5-6; d_call: .; cdr3_aa: CASSRGTGVREQYF; cdr3_nt: TGTGCCAGCAGCCGCGGGACGGGGGTTAGGGAGCAGTACTTC
j_call: TRBJ2-3; clone_size: .; v_call: TRBV5-4; d_call: TRBD2; cdr3_aa: CASSFERGDTQYF; cdr3_nt: TGTGCCAGCAGCTTTGAGCGGGGGGATACGCAGTATTTT
j_call: TRBJ1-2; clone_size: .; v_call: TRBV27; d_call: TRBD1; cdr3_aa: CASGFAGGLYGYTF; cdr3_nt: TGTGCCAGCGGTTTTGCAGGGGGCCTCTATGGCTACACCTTC
j_call: TRBJ1-1; clone_size: .; v_call: TRBV27; d_call: TRBD1; cdr3_aa: CASRDRGLGTEAFF; cdr3_nt: TGTGCCAGCAGGGACAGGGGACTCGGCACTGAAGCTTTCTTT
j_call: TRBJ1-2; clone_size: .; v_call: TRBV6-1; d_call: .; cdr3_aa: CASSEDLYGYTF; cdr3_nt: TGTGCCAGCAGTGAAGATCTCTATGGCTACACCTTC
j_call: TRBJ2-2; clone_size: .; v_call: TRBV3-1/TRBV3-2; d_call: .; cdr3_aa: CASSPPEANTGELFF; cdr3_nt: TGTGCCAGCAGCCCACCGGAGGCTAACACCGGGGAGCTGTTTTTT
j_call: TRBJ2-7; clone_size: .; v_call: TRBV3-1/TRBV3-2; d_call: TRBD2; cdr3_aa: CASSPAPRVLAGGSYEQYF; cdr3_nt: TGTGCCAGCAGCCCGGCTCCACGGGTATTAGCGGGGGGCTCCTACGAGCAGTACTTC
j_call: TRBJ1-4; clone_size: .; v_call: TRBV7-9; d_call: .; cdr3_aa: CASSLGGTREANEKLFF; cdr3_nt: TGTGCCAGCAGCTTAGGTGGGACACGGGAGGCTAATGAAAAACTGTTTTTT
j_call: TRBJ2-1; clone_size: .; v_call: TRBV19; d_call: TRBD2; cdr3_aa: CASSIDGAGGPMNEQFF; cdr3_nt: TGTGCCAGTAGTATAGATGGGGCGGGGGGGCCAATGAATGAGCAGTTCTTC
j_call: TRBJ1-1; clone_size: .; v_call: TRBV5-1; d_call: TRBD1; cdr3_aa: CASSLPTGTGGTEAFF; cdr3_nt: TGCGCCAGCAGCCTTCCCACCGGGACAGGGGGCACTGAAGCTTTCTTT
j_call: TRBJ2-5; clone_size: .; v_call: TRBV5-4; d_call: .; cdr3_aa: CASSLEGLQETQYF; cdr3_nt: TGTGCCAGCAGCTTGGAAGGACTGCAAGAGACCCAGTACTTC